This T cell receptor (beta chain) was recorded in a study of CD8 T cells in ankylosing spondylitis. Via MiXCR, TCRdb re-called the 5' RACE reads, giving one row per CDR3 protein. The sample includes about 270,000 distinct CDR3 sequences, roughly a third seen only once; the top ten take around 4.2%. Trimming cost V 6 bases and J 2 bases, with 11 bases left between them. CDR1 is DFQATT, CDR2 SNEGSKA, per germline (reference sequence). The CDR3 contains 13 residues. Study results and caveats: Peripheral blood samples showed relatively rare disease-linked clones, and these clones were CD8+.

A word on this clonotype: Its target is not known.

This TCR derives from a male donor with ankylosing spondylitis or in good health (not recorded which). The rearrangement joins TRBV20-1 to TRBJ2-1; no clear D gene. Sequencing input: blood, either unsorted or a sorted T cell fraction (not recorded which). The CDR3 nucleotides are TGCAGTGCGTATGGCGGTCCCTACAATGAGCAGTTCTTC. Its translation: CSAYGGPYNEQFF.